These 22 T cell receptor beta chains share one sample of origin, sequenced in a study of chemoradiotherapy in HPV16-positive cancers. Clones were read by immunoSEQ multiplex PCR, and TCRdb kept only the in-frame ones, dropping some. The sample contains fewer than 30,000 clones, approximately 95% of which appear only once. Sampling was conducted from a patient who underwent chemoradiotherapy. The source of these receptors is a human donor with HPV-associated anogenital cancer.

Written as DNA, the CDR3 is TGTGCCAGCAGCTCGAAACAGGGGCGCGGAACTGAAGCTTTCTTT. The encoded protein is CASSSKQGRGTEAFF. This chain links TRBV5-8 with TRBJ1-1; 7 bases map to TRBD1. The V gene end was trimmed by 3 bases and the J gene end by 5 bases; junction bases not matched to a gene: 10. Per the germline V gene, CDR1 is SGHTS and CDR2 is YDEGEE. The CDR3 consists of 15 residues.

The V and J genes are TRBV5-5 and TRBJ2-7; tentatively, D is TRBD1 or TRBD2 (5 bases each). This CDR3 is built from 14 residues. In germline, CDR1 is SGHKS, CDR2 YYEKEE (reference sequence). V lost 4 bases and J lost 3, with 14 bases in between. CDR3 in amino acids: CASSASRGDYEQYF. The DNA of the CDR3 is TGTGCCAGCAGCGCTAGCCGAGGGGACTACGAGCAGTACTTC.

V is TRBV29-1 and J is TRBJ1-2, with a tentative D call TRBD1 (6 bases). This CDR3 has 13 residues. Trimming left V 6 bases short and J 6 bases short, with 17 bases between. Looked up from germline, CDR1 is SQVTM and CDR2 is ANQGSEA. The CDR3 loop is CSVAPQGRDGYTF. In DNA form, the CDR3 reads TGCAGCGTCGCACCTCAGGGGAGAGATGGCTACACCTTC.

The J gene is TRBJ1-5, the V gene TRBV5-1; no clear D gene. Per the germline V gene, CDR1 is SGHRS and CDR2 is YFSETQ. The CDR3 is 14 residues long. V lost 0 bases and J 2 bases, leaving 6 bases between the germline ends. In nucleotides, the CDR3 is TGCGCCAGCAGCTTGGGGGCAGGCAATCAGCCCCAGCATTTT. Translating it yields CASSLGAGNQPQHF. The full variable domain, completed using reference TRBV5-1 and TRBJ1-5, is KAGVTQTPRYLIKTRGQQVTLSCSPISGHRSVSWYQQTPGQGLQFLFEYFSETQRNKGNFPGRFSGRQFSNSRSEMNVSTLELGDSALYLCASSLGAGNQPQHFGDGTRLSIL.

The chain joins TRBV28 to TRBJ1-1, with 7 bases lining up with TRBD1. The CDR3 runs to 13 residues. Germline V gives CDR1 MDHEN, CDR2 SYDVKM. The junction had 4 bases not matched to a gene; V was cut back by 2 bases and J by 7 bases. The CDR3 loop is CASSLRQGYEAFF. DNA of the CDR3: TGTGCCAGCAGTTTACGACAGGGATATGAAGCTTTCTTT. Full variable domain (remainder filled in from reference TRBV28 and TRBJ1-1): DVKVTQSSRYLVKRTGEKVFLECVQDMDHENMFWYRQDPGLGLRLIYFSYDVKMKEKGDIPEGYSVSREKKERFSLILESASTNQTSMYLCASSLRQGYEAFFGQGTRLTVV.

V and J are TRBV6-1 and TRBJ1-5, with D perhaps matching TRBD1 (6 bases). The CDR3 is made up of 17 amino acids. V lost 4 bases, J lost 1 base, and 17 bases lay in between. Germline loops: CDR1 MNHNS, CDR2 SASEGT. The CDR3 sequence is CASSAPPYRESNQPQHF. The CDR3 bases are TGTGCCAGCAGTGCCCCCCCTTACAGGGAAAGCAATCAGCCCCAGCATTTT.

The chain employs TRBV6-5 and TRBJ2-1; the match to TRBD1 covers 9 bases. CDR3 length equals 16 residues. Germline V CDR1 and CDR2: MNHEY, SVGAGI. V lost 0 bases to trimming and J lost 8 bases; unmatched junction nucleotides: 8. CDR3 amino acids: CASSYSTGGSLHEQFF. CDR3 sequence (DNA): TGTGCCAGCAGTTACTCGACAGGGGGATCCCTCCATGAGCAGTTCTTC.

The chain carries TRBV5-1 and TRBJ2-1; TRBD1 or TRBD2 may be the D gene (5 bases each). V shed 4 bases and J shed 5 bases, with 10 bases lying between them. CDR3 length equals 13 residues. Germline CDR1 SGHRS, CDR2 YFSETQ. The CDR3 nucleotides read TGCGCCAGCAGCCCTGGGGGAGACAATGAGCAGTTCTTC. Translated, it gives CASSPGGDNEQFF.

This chain joins TRBV7-9 and TRBJ2-5, with 14 bases fitting TRBD2. The CDR3 runs 19 residues. Germline CDR1 is SEHNR and CDR2 is FQNEAQ (reference sequence). J lost 4 bases, V lost 5 bases, and 15 bases had no gene match. The CDR3 DNA is TGTGCCAGCAGCCGGTCCCGACTAGCGGGAGGGCCGGTATTAGAGACCCAGTACTTC. This codes for CASSRSRLAGGPVLETQYF.

The rearrangement joins TRBV30 to TRBJ2-4, with D uncertain. The V end lost 6 bases, the J end lost 2 bases, and 8 bases lay between the germline ends. CDR1 is GTSNPN and CDR2 is SVGIG in the germline V gene (reference sequence). This CDR3 has 12 residues. The CDR3 nucleotides read TGTGCCTGTGCTTATTCCAAAAACATTCAGTACTTC. Encoded protein: CACAYSKNIQYF.

The rearrangement joins TRBV19 to TRBJ1-5, with 8 bases lining up with TRBD1. Germline CDR1 LNHDA, CDR2 SQIVND (reference sequence). This CDR3 region has 16 residues. The trim removed 6 bases at V and 6 bases at J, leaving 13 bases unmatched. CDR3 residues: CASSYLDRVISQPQHF. CDR3 in DNA: TGTGCCAGTAGCTATCTGGACAGGGTTATTTCTCAGCCCCAGCATTTT.

The J gene is TRBJ2-7, the V gene TRBV11-2, with D perhaps matching TRBD1 (5 bases). V shed 5 bases and J shed 2 bases, with 13 bases lying between them. The CDR3 spans 14 residues. Germline CDR1 and CDR2: SGHAT and FQNNGV. CDR3 nucleotides: TGTGCCAGCAGCCCGCGGCAGGGCCCCTACGAGCAGTACTTC. As protein: CASSPRQGPYEQYF. The complete variable domain, with remaining parts taken from reference TRBV11-2 and TRBJ2-7, reads EAGVAQSPRYKIIEKRQSVAFWCNPISGHATLYWYQQILGQGPKLLIQFQNNGVVDDSQLPKDRFSAERLKGVDSTLKIQPAKLEDSAVYLCASSPRQGPYEQYFGPGTRLTVT.

The V call is TRBV4-1, the J call TRBJ1-2; D unclear. CDR3 length: 13 residues. In germline, CDR1 is MGHRA, CDR2 YSYEKL. V was trimmed by 1 base and J by 4 bases, leaving 7 bases between them. CDR3 DNA: TGCGCCAGCAGCCAAGCGGGGTCCTATGGCTACACCTTC. Protein sequence: CASSQAGSYGYTF.

This chain joins TRBV18 and TRBJ2-7; TRBD1 is a possible D gene (7 bases). Trimming removed 3 bases at V and 6 bases at J, with 18 bases between. The CDR3 is 15 residues long. CDR1 and CDR2 (germline): KGHSH, LQKENI. The CDR3 sequence: CASSPAGGFPGEQYF. The CDR3 coding sequence is TGTGCCAGCTCACCGGCAGGGGGGTTCCCCGGCGAGCAGTACTTC.

This clone was counted between two and nine times. The rearrangement links TRBV5-4 to TRBJ2-1; either TRBD1 or TRBD2 may supply D (6 bases each). This CDR3 has 17 amino acids. Germline values: CDR1 SGHNT, CDR2 YYREEE (reference sequence). V was clipped by 0 bases and J by 0 bases, with 13 bases between them. CDR3 sequence: CASSLGTGAGSYNEQFF. As DNA, the CDR3 is TGTGCCAGCAGCTTGGGAACGGGGGCAGGCTCCTACAATGAGCAGTTCTTC.

The rearrangement links TRBV9 to TRBJ2-3, with TRBD2 matching 14 bases. Unmatched junction bases numbered 7, after V lost 3 bases and J lost 7 bases. Germline CDR1 is SGDLS and CDR2 is YYNGEE. This CDR3 is built from 16 residues. In DNA form, the CDR3 reads TGTGCCAGCAGCGAAGGACTAGCGGGGGGAACTAATACGCAGTATTTT. Translating gives CASSEGLAGGTNTQYF.

This chain links TRBV4-2 with TRBJ2-7; tentative D call: TRBD1 (6 bases). The length of the CDR3 is 14 residues. V was clipped by 0 bases and J by 9 bases, with 15 bases between them. The germline CDR1 and CDR2 sequences are LGHNA and YNFKEQ. The DNA of the CDR3 is TGTGCCAGCAGCCAAGATGAGGGGGTAACAGTGCAGTACTTC. It is translated as CASSQDEGVTVQYF.

V gene TRBV7-3 combines with J gene TRBJ2-5, with 7 bases fitting TRBD1. The germline V gene encodes CDR1 SGHTA and CDR2 FQGTGA. The V segment lost 4 bases and the J segment 8 bases; nucleotides outside the gene matches: 7. The CDR3 totals 13 residues. The CDR3, as DNA: TGTGCCAGCAGCTCGGGACAGCCCAATACCCAGTACTTC. Its protein product is CASSSGQPNTQYF.

DNA of the CDR3: TGTGCCAGCACTGAGGGGCGTGGAAACACCATATATTTT. Its protein is CASTEGRGNTIYF. The chain links TRBV5-4 to TRBJ1-3, with TRBD1 as a possible D gene (5 bases). Deletions cut 6 bases from V and 3 bases from J, with 10 bases between. The CDR3 is made up of 13 amino acids. Per the germline V gene, CDR1 is SGHNT and CDR2 is YYREEE (reference sequence).

This rearrangement joins TRBV2 to TRBJ1-5, with D perhaps TRBD1 (5 bases). V was pared by 5 bases and J by 11 bases, with 13 bases between. The CDR3 is 12 amino acids. The V gene's germline CDR1 is SNHLY and CDR2 FYNNEI. CDR3 coding DNA: TGTGCCAGCAGTAGACCGGACAAGGCCCAGCATTTT. The encoded protein is CASSRPDKAQHF.

The chain links TRBV7-3 to TRBJ2-7; D could derive from TRBD1 or TRBD2 (6 bases each). Deletions cut 3 bases from V and 3 bases from J, with 18 bases between. CDR1 and CDR2 (germline): SGHTA, FQGTGA. CDR3 length equals 16 residues. The CDR3 DNA is TGTGCCAGCAGCTTCCCCCAGCCGGGGGCCGACTACGAGCAGTACTTC. Protein: CASSFPQPGADYEQYF.

The chain is built from TRBV19 and TRBJ1-4; perhaps TRBD1 as D (5 bases). The CDR3 runs to 14 residues. The ends were cut back, 1 base at V and 8 bases at J, with 11 bases in the middle. From germline, CDR1 is LNHDA and CDR2 SQIVND (reference sequence). The CDR3 DNA reads TGTGCCAGTAGTATAGCGAGGGGCCAAGAAAAACTGTTTTTT. It yields the protein CASSIARGQEKLFF.